The clone carrying this T cell receptor beta chain appeared many times. Its antigen is still unknown. The CDR3 has 14 amino acids. Germline CDR1 LGHNA, CDR2 YNFKEQ. The V gene lost 0 bases and the J gene lost 4 bases, with 9 bases spanning the gap. This sample stems from a study of glioma-infiltrating T cells. The iRepertoire nested amplicon-rescue multiplex PCR amplified TCR alpha and beta CDR3s from RNA. Tissue mRNA or PBMC total RNA, 100-400 ng, went into one-step reverse transcription and amplification. TCRdb analysed the multiplex PCR reads with MiXCR anew, one entry per CDR3 protein. The sample lists 95,000 to 110,000 distinct CDR3 sequences; under 30% were seen once. Whole-study results and caveats: Very few CDR3 sequences were shared between tissue and blood.

The sequencing input was glioma tissue, nonneoplastic brain tissue, or PBMCs (not recorded which). The rearrangement uses TRBV4-2 and TRBJ2-5; a weak D match, TRBD1 (6 bases). The receptor was isolated from a human donor with low-grade glioma or glioblastoma, undergoing nonglioma brain surgery, or in good health (not recorded which). CDR3 loop: CASSQDLTGETQYF. CDR3 sequence (DNA): TGTGCCAGCAGCCAAGATCTGACAGGAGAGACCCAGTACTTC.